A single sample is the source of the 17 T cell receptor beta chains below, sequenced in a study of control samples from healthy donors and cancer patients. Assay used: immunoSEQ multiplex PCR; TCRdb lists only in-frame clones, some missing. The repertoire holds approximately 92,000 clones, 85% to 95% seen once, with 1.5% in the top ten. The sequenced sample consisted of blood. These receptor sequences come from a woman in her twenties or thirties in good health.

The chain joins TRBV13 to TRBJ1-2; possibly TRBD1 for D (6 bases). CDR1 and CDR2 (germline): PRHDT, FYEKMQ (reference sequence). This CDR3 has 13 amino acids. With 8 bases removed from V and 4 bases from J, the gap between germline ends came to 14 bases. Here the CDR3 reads CASSTRGTYGYTF. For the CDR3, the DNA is TGTGCCAGCTCAACTAGGGGGACCTATGGCTACACCTTC.

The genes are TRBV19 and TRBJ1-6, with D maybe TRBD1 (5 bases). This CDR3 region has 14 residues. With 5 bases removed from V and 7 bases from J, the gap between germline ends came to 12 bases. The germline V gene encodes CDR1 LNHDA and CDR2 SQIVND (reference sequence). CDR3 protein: CASSPGHKNSPLHF. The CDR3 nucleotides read TGTGCCAGTAGTCCCGGACACAAAAATTCACCCCTCCACTTT.

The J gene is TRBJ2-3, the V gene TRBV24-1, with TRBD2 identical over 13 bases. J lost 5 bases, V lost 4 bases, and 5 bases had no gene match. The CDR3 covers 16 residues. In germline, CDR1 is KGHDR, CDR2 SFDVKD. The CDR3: CATSDVTSGRVDTQYF. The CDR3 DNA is TGTGCCACCAGTGACGTTACTAGCGGGAGGGTAGATACGCAGTATTTT.

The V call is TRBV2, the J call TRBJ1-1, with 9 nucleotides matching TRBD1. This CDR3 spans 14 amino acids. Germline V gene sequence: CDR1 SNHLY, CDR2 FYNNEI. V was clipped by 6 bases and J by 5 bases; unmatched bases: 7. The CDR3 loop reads CASRSDRGFTEAFF. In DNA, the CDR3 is TGTGCCAGCAGGTCGGACAGGGGATTTACTGAAGCTTTCTTT.

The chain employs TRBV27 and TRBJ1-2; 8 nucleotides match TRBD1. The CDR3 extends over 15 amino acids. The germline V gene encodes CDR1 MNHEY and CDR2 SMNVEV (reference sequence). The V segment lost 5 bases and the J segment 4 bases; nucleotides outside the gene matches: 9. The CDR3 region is CASSPQGQAFYGYTF. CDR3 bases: TGTGCCAGCAGTCCACAGGGACAGGCTTTCTATGGCTACACCTTC.

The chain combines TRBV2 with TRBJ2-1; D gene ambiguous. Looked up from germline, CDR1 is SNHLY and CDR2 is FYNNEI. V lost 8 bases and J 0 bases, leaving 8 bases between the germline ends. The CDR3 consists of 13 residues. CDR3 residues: CASRLSSYNEQFF. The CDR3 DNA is TGTGCCAGCCGGTTGAGCTCCTACAATGAGCAGTTCTTC.

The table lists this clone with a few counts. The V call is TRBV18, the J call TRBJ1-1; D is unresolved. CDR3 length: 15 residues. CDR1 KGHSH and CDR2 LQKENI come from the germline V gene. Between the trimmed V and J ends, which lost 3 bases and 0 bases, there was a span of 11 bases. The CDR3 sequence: CASSPTAGLNTEAFF. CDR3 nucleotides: TGTGCCAGCTCACCTACGGCAGGACTGAACACTGAAGCTTTCTTT. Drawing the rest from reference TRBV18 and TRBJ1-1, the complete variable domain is NAGVMQNPRHLVRRRGQEARLRCSPMKGHSHVYWYRQLPEEGLKFMVYLQKENIIDESGMPKERFSAEFPKEGPSILRIQQVVRGDSAAYFCASSPTAGLNTEAFFGQGTRLTVV.

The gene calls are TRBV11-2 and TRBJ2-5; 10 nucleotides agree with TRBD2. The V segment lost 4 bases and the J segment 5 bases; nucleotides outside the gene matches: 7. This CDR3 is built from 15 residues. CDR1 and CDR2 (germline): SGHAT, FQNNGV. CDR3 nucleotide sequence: TGTGCCAGCAGCTACCTAGCGGGAGAGGCGGAGACCCAGTACTTC. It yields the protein CASSYLAGEAETQYF.

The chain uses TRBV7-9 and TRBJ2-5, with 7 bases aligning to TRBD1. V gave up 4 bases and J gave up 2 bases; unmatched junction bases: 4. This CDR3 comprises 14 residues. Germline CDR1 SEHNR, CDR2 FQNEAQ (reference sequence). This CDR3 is CASSSGQLQETQYF. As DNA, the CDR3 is TGTGCCAGCAGCTCGGGACAGTTACAAGAGACCCAGTACTTC.

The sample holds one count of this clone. CDR3 nucleotide sequence: TGTGCCACCAGTTTAGGTAATGGCTACACCTTC. This sequence encodes CATSLGNGYTF. This sequence joins TRBV24-1 and TRBJ1-2; D is ambiguous. Germline V CDR1 and CDR2: KGHDR, SFDVKD. Trimming cost V 6 bases and J 6 bases, with 7 bases left between them. This CDR3 has 11 residues.

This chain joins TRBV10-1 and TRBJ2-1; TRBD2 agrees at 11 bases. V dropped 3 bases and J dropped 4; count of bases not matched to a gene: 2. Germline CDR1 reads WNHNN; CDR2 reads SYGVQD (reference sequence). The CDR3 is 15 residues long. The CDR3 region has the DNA TGCGCCAGCAGTGAATCTAGCGGGAGGTACAATGAGCAGTTCTTC. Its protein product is CASSESSGRYNEQFF.

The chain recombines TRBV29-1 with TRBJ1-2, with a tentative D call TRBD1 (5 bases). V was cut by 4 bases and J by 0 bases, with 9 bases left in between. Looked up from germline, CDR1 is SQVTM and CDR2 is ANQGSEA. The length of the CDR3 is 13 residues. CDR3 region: CSVVDKTNYGYTF. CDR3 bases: TGCAGCGTTGTGGACAAAACTAACTATGGCTACACCTTC.

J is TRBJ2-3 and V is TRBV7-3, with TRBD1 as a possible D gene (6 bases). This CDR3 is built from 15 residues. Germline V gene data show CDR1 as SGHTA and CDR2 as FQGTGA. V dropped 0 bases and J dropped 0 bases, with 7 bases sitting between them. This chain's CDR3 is CASSLTGQSTDTQYF. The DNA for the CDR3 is TGTGCCAGCAGCTTAACGGGACAAAGCACAGATACGCAGTATTTT.

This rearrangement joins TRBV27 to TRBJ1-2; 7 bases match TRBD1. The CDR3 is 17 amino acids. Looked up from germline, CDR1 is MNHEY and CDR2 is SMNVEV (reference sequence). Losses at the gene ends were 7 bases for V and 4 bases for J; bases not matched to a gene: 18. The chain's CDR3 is CASIPRGIGGIFYGYTF. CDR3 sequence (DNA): TGTGCCAGCATACCTCGCGGAATAGGGGGCATCTTCTATGGCTACACCTTC.

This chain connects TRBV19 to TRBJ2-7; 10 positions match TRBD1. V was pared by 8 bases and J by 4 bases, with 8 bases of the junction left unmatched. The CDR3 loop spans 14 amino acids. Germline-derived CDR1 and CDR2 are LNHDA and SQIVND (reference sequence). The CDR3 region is CASSGQGSLYEQYF. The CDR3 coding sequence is TGTGCCAGTTCGGGACAGGGGTCCCTTTACGAGCAGTACTTC.

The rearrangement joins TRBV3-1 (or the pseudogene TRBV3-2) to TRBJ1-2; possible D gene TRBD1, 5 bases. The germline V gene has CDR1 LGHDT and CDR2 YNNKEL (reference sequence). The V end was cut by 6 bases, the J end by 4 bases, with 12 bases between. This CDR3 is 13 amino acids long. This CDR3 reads CASRGGLLYGYTF. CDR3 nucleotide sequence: TGTGCCAGCAGGGGGGGTCTCCTCTATGGCTACACCTTC.

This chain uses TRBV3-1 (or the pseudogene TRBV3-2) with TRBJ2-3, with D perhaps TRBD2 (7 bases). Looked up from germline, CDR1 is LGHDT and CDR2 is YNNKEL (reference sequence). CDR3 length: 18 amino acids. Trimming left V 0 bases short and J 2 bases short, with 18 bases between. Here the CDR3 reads CASSQDYLRRGPTDTQYF. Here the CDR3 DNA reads TGTGCCAGCAGCCAAGATTACCTCCGGCGGGGGCCCACAGATACGCAGTATTTT.